This T cell receptor (beta chain) came from a study of regulatory T cells in long-lasting Graves disease. The CDR3 totals 14 residues. V was cut by 0 bases and J by 5 bases, with 11 bases left in between. Germline V gene lookup returns CDR1 GTSNPN and CDR2 SVGIG (reference sequence). CDR3 regions were amplified by Arm-PCR using iRepertoire HTBI primers to build TCR beta libraries. TCRdb analysed the multiplex PCR reads with MiXCR anew, one entry per CDR3 protein. The sample records about 430,000 distinct CDR3 sequences, around 20% being singletons. The sample holds a few counts of this clonotype. Specified time point: persistent/refractory GD, antithyroid drugs over 5 years with positive TRAb. Following extraction of RNA from PBMCs, that RNA was used to make the TCR library.

The rearrangement uses TRBV30 and TRBJ1-3; D gene unclear. Specimen: peripheral blood mononuclear cells (PBMCs), collected when the disease was refractory, from a patient treated with antithyroid drugs. The TCR was taken from a female donor with Graves disease. The CDR3 reads CAWSVSGQRNTIYF. The DNA for the CDR3 is TGTGCCTGGAGTGTTTCCGGGCAAAGAAACACCATATATTTT.